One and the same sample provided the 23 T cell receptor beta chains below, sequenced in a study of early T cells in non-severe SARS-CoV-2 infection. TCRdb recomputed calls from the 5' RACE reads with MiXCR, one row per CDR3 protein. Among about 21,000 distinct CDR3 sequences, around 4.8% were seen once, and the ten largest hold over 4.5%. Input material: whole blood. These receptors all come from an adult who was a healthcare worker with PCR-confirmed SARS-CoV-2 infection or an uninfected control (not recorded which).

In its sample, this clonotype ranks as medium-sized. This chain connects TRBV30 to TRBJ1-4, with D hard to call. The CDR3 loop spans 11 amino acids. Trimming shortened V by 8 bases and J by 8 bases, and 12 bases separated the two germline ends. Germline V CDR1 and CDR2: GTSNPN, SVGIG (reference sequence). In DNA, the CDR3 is TGTGCCGGATCTTCTAGCGAAAAACTGTTTTTT. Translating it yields CAGSSSEKLFF.

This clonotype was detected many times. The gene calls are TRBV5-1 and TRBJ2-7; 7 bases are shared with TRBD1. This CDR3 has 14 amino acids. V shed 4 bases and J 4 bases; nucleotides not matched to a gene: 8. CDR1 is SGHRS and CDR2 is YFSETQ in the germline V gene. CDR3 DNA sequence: TGCGCCAGCAGCACCGGGGACAGCGCTTACGAGCAGTACTTC. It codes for CASSTGDSAYEQYF.

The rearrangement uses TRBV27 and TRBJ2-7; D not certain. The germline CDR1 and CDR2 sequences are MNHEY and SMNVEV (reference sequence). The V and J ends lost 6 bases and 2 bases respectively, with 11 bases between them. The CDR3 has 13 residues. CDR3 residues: CASSAAPTYEQYF. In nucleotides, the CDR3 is TGTGCCAGCAGCGCCGCCCCAACCTACGAGCAGTACTTC.

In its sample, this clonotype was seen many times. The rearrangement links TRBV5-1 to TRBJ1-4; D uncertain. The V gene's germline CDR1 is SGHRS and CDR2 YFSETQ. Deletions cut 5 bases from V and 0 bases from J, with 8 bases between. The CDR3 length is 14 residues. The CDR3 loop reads CASRTGSTNEKLFF. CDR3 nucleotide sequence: TGCGCCAGCAGGACCGGATCAACTAATGAAAAACTGTTTTTT.

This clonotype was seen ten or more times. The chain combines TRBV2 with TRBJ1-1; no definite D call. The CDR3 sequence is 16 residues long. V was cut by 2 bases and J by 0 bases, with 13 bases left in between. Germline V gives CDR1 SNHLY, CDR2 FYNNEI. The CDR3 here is CASSESPGSMNTEAFF. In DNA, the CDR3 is TGTGCCAGCAGTGAATCCCCGGGGTCAATGAACACTGAAGCTTTCTTT.

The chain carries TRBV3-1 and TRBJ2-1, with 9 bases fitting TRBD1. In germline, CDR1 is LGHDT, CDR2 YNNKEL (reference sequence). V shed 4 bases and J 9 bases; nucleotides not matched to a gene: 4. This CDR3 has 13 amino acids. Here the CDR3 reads CASSPNRGLEQFF. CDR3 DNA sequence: TGTGCCAGCAGCCCGAACAGGGGGCTTGAGCAGTTCTTC.

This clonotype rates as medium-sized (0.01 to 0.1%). CDR3 DNA sequence: TGTGCCAGCAGCTTAAGGGGGAGCACAGATACGCAGTATTTT. It is translated as CASSLRGSTDTQYF. The genes are TRBV7-3 and TRBJ2-3; D is perhaps TRBD1 or TRBD2 (5 bases each). Germline V gives CDR1 SGHTA, CDR2 FQGTGA. The CDR3 is 14 residues long. V was trimmed by 1 base and J by 0 bases, leaving 5 bases between them.

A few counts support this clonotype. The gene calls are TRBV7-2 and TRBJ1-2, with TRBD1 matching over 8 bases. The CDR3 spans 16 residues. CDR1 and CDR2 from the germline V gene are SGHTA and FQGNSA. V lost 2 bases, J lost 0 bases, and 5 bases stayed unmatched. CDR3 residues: CASSLTGGIPNYGYTF. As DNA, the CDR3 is TGTGCCAGCAGCTTAACAGGGGGAATCCCTAACTATGGCTACACCTTC.

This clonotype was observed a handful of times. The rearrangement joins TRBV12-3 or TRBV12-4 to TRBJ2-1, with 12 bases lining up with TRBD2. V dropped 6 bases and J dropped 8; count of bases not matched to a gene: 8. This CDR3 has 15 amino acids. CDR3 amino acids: CASSPTSGSRYEQFF. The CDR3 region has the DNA TGTGCCAGCAGCCCGACTAGCGGGAGTAGATATGAGCAGTTCTTC.

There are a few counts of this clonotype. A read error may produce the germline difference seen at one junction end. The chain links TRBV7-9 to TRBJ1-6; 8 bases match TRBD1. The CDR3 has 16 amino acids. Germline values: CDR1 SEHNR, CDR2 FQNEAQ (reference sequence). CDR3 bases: TGTGCCAGCAGCGCGCGGACAGGGTTTTGGAATTCAGCCCTCCACTTT. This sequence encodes CASSARTGFWNSALHF.

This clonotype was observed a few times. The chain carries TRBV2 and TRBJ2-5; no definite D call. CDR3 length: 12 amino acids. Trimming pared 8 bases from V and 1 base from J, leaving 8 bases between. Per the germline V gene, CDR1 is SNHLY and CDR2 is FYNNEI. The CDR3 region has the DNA TGTGCCAGCCTAGGGCCCCAAGAGACCCAGTACTTC. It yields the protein CASLGPQETQYF.

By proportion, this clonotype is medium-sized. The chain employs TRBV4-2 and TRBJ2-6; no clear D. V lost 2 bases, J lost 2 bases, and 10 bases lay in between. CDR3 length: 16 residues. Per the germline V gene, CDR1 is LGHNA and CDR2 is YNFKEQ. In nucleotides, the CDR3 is TGTGCCAGCAGCCAACATGTCGACGCTGGGGCCAACGTCCTGACTTTC. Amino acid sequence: CASSQHVDAGANVLTF.

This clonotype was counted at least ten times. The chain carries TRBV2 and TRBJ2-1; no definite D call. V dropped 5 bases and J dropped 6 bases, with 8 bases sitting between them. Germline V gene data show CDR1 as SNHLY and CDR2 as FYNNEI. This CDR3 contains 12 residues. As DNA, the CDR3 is TGTGCCAGCAGTCCCGCTAGCAATGAGCAGTTCTTC. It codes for CASSPASNEQFF.

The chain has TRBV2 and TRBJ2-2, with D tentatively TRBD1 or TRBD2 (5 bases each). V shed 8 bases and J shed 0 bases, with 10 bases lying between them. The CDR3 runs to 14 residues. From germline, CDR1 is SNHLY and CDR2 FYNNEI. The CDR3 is CASGDGANTGELFF. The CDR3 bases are TGTGCCAGCGGGGACGGTGCGAACACCGGGGAGCTGTTTTTT.

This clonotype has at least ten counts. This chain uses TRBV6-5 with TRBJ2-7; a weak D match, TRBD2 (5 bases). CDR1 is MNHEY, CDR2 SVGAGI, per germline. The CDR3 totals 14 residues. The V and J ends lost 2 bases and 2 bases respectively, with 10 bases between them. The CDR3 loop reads CASSYGSGAYEQYF. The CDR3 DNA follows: TGTGCCAGCAGTTACGGTTCCGGGGCCTACGAGCAGTACTTC.

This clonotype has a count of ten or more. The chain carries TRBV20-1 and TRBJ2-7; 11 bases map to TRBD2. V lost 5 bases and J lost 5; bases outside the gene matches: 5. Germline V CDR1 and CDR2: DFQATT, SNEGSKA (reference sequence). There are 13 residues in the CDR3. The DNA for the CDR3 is TGCAGTGCTTCGACTAGCGGGAAGGACGAGCAGTACTTC. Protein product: CSASTSGKDEQYF.

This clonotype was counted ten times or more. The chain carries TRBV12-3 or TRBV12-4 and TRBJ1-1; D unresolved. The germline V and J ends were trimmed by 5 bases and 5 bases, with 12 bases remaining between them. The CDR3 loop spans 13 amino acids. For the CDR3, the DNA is TGTGCCAGCAGTCCCCGAATTTGGACTGAAGCTTTCTTT. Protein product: CASSPRIWTEAFF.

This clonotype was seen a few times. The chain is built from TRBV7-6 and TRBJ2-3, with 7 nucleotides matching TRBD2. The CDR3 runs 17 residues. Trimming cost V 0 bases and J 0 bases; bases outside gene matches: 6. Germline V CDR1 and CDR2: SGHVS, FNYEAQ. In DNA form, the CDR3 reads TGTGCCAGCAGCTTAGCGCGGCGGGGGTATAGCACAGATACGCAGTATTTT. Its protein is CASSLARRGYSTDTQYF.

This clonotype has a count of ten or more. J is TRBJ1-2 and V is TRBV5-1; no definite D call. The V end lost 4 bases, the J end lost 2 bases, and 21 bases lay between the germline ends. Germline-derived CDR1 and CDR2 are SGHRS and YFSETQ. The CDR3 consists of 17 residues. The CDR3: CASSPTVGRNLNYGYTF. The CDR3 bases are TGCGCCAGCAGCCCTACAGTTGGTAGGAATTTAAACTATGGCTACACCTTC.

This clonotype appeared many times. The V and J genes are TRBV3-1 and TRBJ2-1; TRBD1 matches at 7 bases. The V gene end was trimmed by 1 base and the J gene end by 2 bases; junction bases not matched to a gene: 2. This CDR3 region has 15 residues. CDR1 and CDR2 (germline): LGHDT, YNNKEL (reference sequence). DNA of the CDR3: TGTGCCAGCAGCCAAGTCACAGGGGCCTACAATGAGCAGTTCTTC. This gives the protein CASSQVTGAYNEQFF.

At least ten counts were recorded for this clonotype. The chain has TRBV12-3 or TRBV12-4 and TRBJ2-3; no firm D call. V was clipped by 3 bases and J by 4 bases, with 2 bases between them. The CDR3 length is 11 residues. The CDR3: CASSFADTQYF. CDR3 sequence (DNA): TGTGCCAGCAGTTTTGCAGATACGCAGTATTTT.

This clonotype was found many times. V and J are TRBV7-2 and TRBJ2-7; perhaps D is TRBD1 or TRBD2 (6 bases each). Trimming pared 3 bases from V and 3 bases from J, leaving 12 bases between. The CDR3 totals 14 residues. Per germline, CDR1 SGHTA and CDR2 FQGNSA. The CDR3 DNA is TGTGCCAGCAGCTTTTCCGGGGGCGACTACGAGCAGTACTTC. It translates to CASSFSGGDYEQYF. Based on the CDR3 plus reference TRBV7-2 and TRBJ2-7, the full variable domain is GAGVSQSPSNKVTEKGKDVELRCDPISGHTALYWYRQSLGQGLEFLIYFQGNSAPDKSGLPSDRFSAERTGGSVSTLTIQRTQQEDSAVYLCASSFSGGDYEQYFGPGTRLTVT.

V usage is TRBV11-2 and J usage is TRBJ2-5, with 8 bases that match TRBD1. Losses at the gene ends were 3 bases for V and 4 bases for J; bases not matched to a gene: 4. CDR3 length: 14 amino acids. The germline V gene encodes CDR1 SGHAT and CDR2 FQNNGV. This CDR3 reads CASSFQGAAETQYF. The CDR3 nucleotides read TGTGCCAGCAGCTTTCAGGGGGCGGCAGAGACCCAGTACTTC.